The 26 T cell receptor beta chains in this list originate from one sample, sequenced in a study of CD8+ T cells in alopecia areata. Following extraction, RNA underwent reverse transcription to cDNA, which served as the sequencing template. TCRdb keeps only in-frame clones here, not all; method: immunoSEQ multiplex PCR. The profile shows a few hundred thousand clones, 45% to 70% of them singletons. Described treatment: oral pan-JAK inhibitor, 5-10 mg twice daily. The specimen was CD4+ T cells sorted from blood, collected around week 54, from a patient treated with tofacitinib. Source of these receptors: a human donor with alopecia areata.

V gene TRBV7-2 combines with J gene TRBJ2-7; 9 positions agree with TRBD1. V shed 4 bases, J shed 7 bases, and the junction held 11 bases outside the gene matches. The CDR3 spans 15 residues. Germline CDR1 and CDR2: SGHTA and FQGNSA. CDR3 loop: CASSWMRDRAGEQYF. The CDR3 nucleotides read TGTGCCAGCAGCTGGATGCGGGACAGGGCGGGAGAGCAGTACTTC.

As for this clone: This specimen includes other DNA sequences encoding the same CDR3. The chain has TRBV5-6 and TRBJ2-1; no firm D call. The V end was cut by 0 bases, the J end by 9 bases, with 4 bases between. Germline V gene data show CDR1 as SGHDT and CDR2 as YYEEEE. The CDR3 runs to 11 residues. The CDR3 loop is CASSLGGEQFF. Written as DNA, the CDR3 is TGTGCCAGCAGCTTGGGGGGTGAGCAGTTCTTC.

V usage is TRBV4-3 and J usage is TRBJ1-2; tentative D call: TRBD1 (5 bases). V was pared by 0 bases and J by 7 bases, with 18 bases between. This CDR3 spans 16 amino acids. Germline lookup yields CDR1 LGHNA and CDR2 YSLEER. CDR3 nucleotide sequence: TGCGCCAGCAGCCAAGACGTCCCGGGACGGACGGGTGGCTACACCTTC. Protein product: CASSQDVPGRTGGYTF.

CDR3: CASSLRPRGYNEQFF. The CDR3 coding sequence is TGTGCCAGCAGTTTACGACCTAGAGGCTACAATGAGCAGTTCTTC. The rearrangement links TRBV27 to TRBJ2-1; D is unclear. Trimming left V 2 bases short and J 3 bases short, with 11 bases between. The germline V gene encodes CDR1 MNHEY and CDR2 SMNVEV (reference sequence). The length of the CDR3 is 15 residues.

This chain uses TRBV5-4 with TRBJ1-1; 10 bases map to TRBD1. The CDR3 runs 15 residues. Looked up from germline, CDR1 is SGHNT and CDR2 is YYREEE (reference sequence). After removal of 4 bases from V and 4 bases from J, the junction contained 7 bases not matched to a gene. The CDR3 spells CASSVLRTGGTEAFF. CDR3 DNA: TGTGCCAGCAGCGTATTGAGGACAGGGGGCACTGAAGCTTTCTTT.

This clone was counted once. The same CDR3 also results from other DNA sequences found in this sample. This chain connects TRBV9 to TRBJ2-3; possibly TRBD1 or TRBD2 for D (5 bases each). From germline, CDR1 is SGDLS and CDR2 YYNGEE. Trimming removed 0 bases at V and 5 bases at J, with 10 bases between. The CDR3 is made up of 14 amino acids. The CDR3 DNA reads as TGTGCCAGCAGCGTAGGTGGGACCGAAGATACGCAGTATTTT. Encoded protein: CASSVGGTEDTQYF.

Only a few counts were recorded for this clone. The CDR3 loop is CSVEMADYSGGRRYTQYF. CDR3 coding DNA: TGCAGCGTTGAAATGGCGGACTATAGCGGGGGGCGCCGTTATACGCAGTATTTT. The V call is TRBV29-1, the J call TRBJ2-3; 10 nucleotides line up with TRBD2. The CDR3 is 18 residues long. The germline CDR1 and CDR2 sequences are SQVTM and ANQGSEA. The V and J ends lost 2 bases and 7 bases, in that order; junction bases with no gene match: 18.

The chain recombines TRBV30 with TRBJ2-5; 13 bases align to TRBD2. The germline CDR1 and CDR2 sequences are GTSNPN and SVGIG (reference sequence). After removal of 2 bases from V and 0 bases from J, the junction contained 6 bases not matched to a gene. There are 17 residues in the CDR3. CDR3 DNA sequence: TGTGCCTGGAGTTCTGGGACTAGCGGGACCTACCAAGAGACCCAGTACTTC. Its protein is CAWSSGTSGTYQETQYF.

This rearrangement joins TRBV15 to TRBJ2-3; D gene unclear. V was pared by 0 bases and J by 2 bases, with 9 bases between. Per the germline V gene, CDR1 is LNHNV and CDR2 is YYDKDF (reference sequence). The CDR3 totals 15 residues. The CDR3 nucleotides are TGTGCCACCAGCAGAGATGTCCCCCCCACAGATACGCAGTATTTT. Protein product: CATSRDVPPTDTQYF.

In its sample, this clone was seen a few times. This chain uses TRBV27 with TRBJ1-5, with TRBD1 as a possible D gene (6 bases). The CDR3 is 13 residues long. Germline V CDR1 and CDR2: MNHEY, SMNVEV (reference sequence). V was pared by 10 bases and J by 5 bases, with 15 bases between. CDR3 residues: CATRGGRDQPQHF. The CDR3 DNA reads TGTGCCACCCGAGGGGGGAGGGATCAGCCCCAGCATTTT.

As to this clone: Germline is not matched at one junction end, which may reflect a read error. This rearrangement joins TRBV7-7 to TRBJ2-1; D may correspond to TRBD1 or TRBD2 (5 bases each). The CDR3 is 14 residues long. Germline V gene sequence: CDR1 SSHAT, CDR2 FNYEAQ (reference sequence). The CDR3 region has the DNA TGTGCTAGCAGCTTTGGCACGGGGACCAATGAGCAGTTCTTC. Its translation is CASSFGTGTNEQFF.

The chain links TRBV19 to TRBJ1-1, with D unresolved. V was clipped by 4 bases and J by 0 bases, with 9 bases between them. The germline V gene encodes CDR1 LNHDA and CDR2 SQIVND (reference sequence). The CDR3 sequence is 14 residues long. The CDR3 loop reads CASSNQGMNTEAFF. The DNA for the CDR3 is TGTGCCAGTAGTAACCAAGGCATGAACACTGAAGCTTTCTTT.

The J gene is TRBJ2-7, the V gene TRBV10-3, with D maybe TRBD2 (5 bases). V shed 5 bases and J shed 7 bases, with 12 bases lying between them. Germline values: CDR1 ENHRY, CDR2 SYGVKD. CDR3 length: 12 residues. CDR3 in amino acids: CAISPGAEEQYF. CDR3 coding DNA: TGTGCCATCAGTCCCGGAGCGGAAGAGCAGTACTTC.

This sequence joins TRBV11-2 and TRBJ1-3; D is undetermined. CDR3 size: 15 residues. V was clipped by 0 bases and J by 4 bases, with 10 bases between them. Germline V gene data show CDR1 as SGHAT and CDR2 as FQNNGV. In nucleotides, the CDR3 is TGTGCCAGCAGCTTAGATGTTGGGTTCGGAAACACCATATATTTT. Protein: CASSLDVGFGNTIYF.

A few counts support this clone. The chain uses TRBV6-6 and TRBJ1-1; 7 bases agree with TRBD1. Losses at the gene ends were 0 bases for V and 7 bases for J; bases not matched to a gene: 5. Germline V CDR1 and CDR2: MNHNY, SVGAGI (reference sequence). This CDR3 is 14 amino acids long. In DNA form, the CDR3 reads TGTGCCAGCAGTTACTCATGGCAGGGGGTTGAAGCTTTCTTT. Translating it yields CASSYSWQGVEAFF.

CDR3: CATSRDPGGRGDTDTQYF. The DNA of the CDR3 is TGTGCCACCAGCAGAGATCCGGGGGGCAGGGGGGACACAGATACGCAGTATTTT. The genes are TRBV15 and TRBJ2-3, with D perhaps given as TRBD1 or TRBD2 (7 bases each). The CDR3 spans 18 residues. Germline V CDR1 and CDR2: LNHNV, YYDKDF (reference sequence). Deletions cut 0 bases from V and 2 bases from J, with 18 bases between. Supplemented by reference TRBV15 and TRBJ2-3, the full variable domain reads DAMVIQNPRYQVTQFGKPVTLSCSQTLNHNVMYWYQQKSSQAPKLLFHYYDKDFNNEADTPDNFQSRRPNTSFCFLDIRSPGLGDTAMYLCATSRDPGGRGDTDTQYFGPGTRLTVL.

This chain joins TRBV29-1 and TRBJ2-1; 8 bases match TRBD1. The CDR3 loop spans 14 amino acids. Looked up from germline, CDR1 is SQVTM and CDR2 is ANQGSEA. The V gene end was trimmed by 3 bases and the J gene end by 2 bases; junction bases not matched to a gene: 3. The CDR3 reads CSVDRGLPYNEQFF. CDR3 sequence (DNA): TGCAGCGTTGACAGGGGGCTGCCCTACAATGAGCAGTTCTTC.

DNA for the CDR3: TGTGCCTGGAGTGGGGCTGGGACAGCTTTACCAAGCACCTTC. Translation: CAWSGAGTALPSTF. The rearrangement uses TRBV30 and TRBJ1-2; TRBD1 aligns across 7 bases. The CDR3 consists of 14 residues. The junction had 15 bases not matched to a gene; V was cut back by 1 base and J by 13 bases. Germline CDR1 reads GTSNPN; CDR2 reads SVGIG (reference sequence).

The V gene is TRBV7-8, the J gene TRBJ2-5; D is undetermined. The CDR3 contains 11 residues. Germline V CDR1 and CDR2: SGHVS, FQNEAQ. V was trimmed by 2 bases and J by 7 bases, leaving 5 bases between them. The CDR3 DNA is TGTGCCAGCAGCTTACGGAGGACCCAGTACTTC. This sequence encodes CASSLRRTQYF.

In this sample, this clone turned up a few times. The J gene is TRBJ2-7, the V gene TRBV7-2, with D perhaps TRBD2 (5 bases). In germline, CDR1 is SGHTA, CDR2 FQGNSA. The CDR3 runs 16 residues. V lost 1 base to trimming and J lost 2 bases, with 15 bases between them. The CDR3 is CASSLEATRRTYEQYF. CDR3 nucleotide sequence: TGTGCCAGCAGCTTAGAGGCTACCAGGAGGACCTACGAGCAGTACTTC. Using reference TRBV7-2 and TRBJ2-7 for the parts outside the CDR3, the full variable domain is GAGVSQSPSNKVTEKGKDVELRCDPISGHTALYWYRQSLGQGLEFLIYFQGNSAPDKSGLPSDRFSAERTGGSVSTLTIQRTQQEDSAVYLCASSLEATRRTYEQYFGPGTRLTVT.

This clone appeared a few times. J is TRBJ1-1 and V is TRBV14; weak D call: TRBD1 (5 bases). V was cut by 2 bases and J by 11 bases, with 12 bases left in between. The CDR3 runs to 12 residues. The germline V gene has CDR1 SGHDN and CDR2 FVKESK. The CDR3 DNA reads TGTGCCAGCAGCCAATCAGGGAGATTGGCTTTCTTT. It codes for CASSQSGRLAFF.

The gene calls are TRBV2 and TRBJ2-7; D might be TRBD2 (6 bases). Trimming stripped 4 bases from V and 6 bases from J, with 7 bases between. The CDR3 length is 11 residues. The V gene's germline CDR1 is SNHLY and CDR2 FYNNEI. The CDR3 sequence is CASSGEVEQYF. The CDR3 region has the DNA TGTGCCAGCAGTGGGGAGGTCGAGCAGTACTTC.

This clone was recorded a few times. The CDR3 sequence is CASSLDRGLKTFF. CDR3 bases: TGTGCCAGCAGCCTTGACAGGGGGCTTAAAACTTTCTTT. This chain joins TRBV11-2 and TRBJ1-1, with 10 bases matching TRBD1. The germline V gene encodes CDR1 SGHAT and CDR2 FQNNGV. J was trimmed by 12 bases and V by 5 bases; bases with no gene match: 9. The CDR3 has 13 amino acids. The whole variable domain, remainder taken from reference TRBV11-2 and TRBJ1-1, is EAGVAQSPRYKIIEKRQSVAFWCNPISGHATLYWYQQILGQGPKLLIQFQNNGVVDDSQLPKDRFSAERLKGVDSTLKIQPAKLEDSAVYLCASSLDRGLKTFFGQGTRLTVV.

This clone was counted many times. CDR3 loop: CASSTTGEKLFF. The CDR3 DNA follows: TGTGCCAGCAGTACCACGGGGGAAAAACTGTTTTTT. This chain uses TRBV2 with TRBJ1-4; D not resolved. V was clipped by 5 bases and J by 8 bases, with 9 bases between them. The germline CDR1 and CDR2 sequences are SNHLY and FYNNEI. The CDR3 contains 12 residues.

The rearrangement links TRBV4-2 to TRBJ1-6; D remains unclear. Germline-derived CDR1 and CDR2 are LGHNA and YNFKEQ. This CDR3 region has 15 residues. The germline V and J ends were trimmed by 0 bases and 6 bases, with 9 bases remaining between them. CDR3 bases: TGTGCCAGCAGCCAAGACGAGGGAGGTAATTCACCCCTCCACTTT. It is translated as CASSQDEGGNSPLHF.

The rearrangement uses TRBV12-5 and TRBJ1-6, with TRBD1 identical over 9 bases. Germline CDR1 LGHNT, CDR2 FRNRAP. The CDR3 is 16 residues long. Losses at the gene ends were 2 bases for V and 10 bases for J; bases not matched to a gene: 9. CDR3 sequence: CASGLTPGTGRSPLHF. CDR3 DNA: TGTGCTAGTGGTTTGACTCCCGGGACAGGGCGGTCACCCCTCCACTTT.